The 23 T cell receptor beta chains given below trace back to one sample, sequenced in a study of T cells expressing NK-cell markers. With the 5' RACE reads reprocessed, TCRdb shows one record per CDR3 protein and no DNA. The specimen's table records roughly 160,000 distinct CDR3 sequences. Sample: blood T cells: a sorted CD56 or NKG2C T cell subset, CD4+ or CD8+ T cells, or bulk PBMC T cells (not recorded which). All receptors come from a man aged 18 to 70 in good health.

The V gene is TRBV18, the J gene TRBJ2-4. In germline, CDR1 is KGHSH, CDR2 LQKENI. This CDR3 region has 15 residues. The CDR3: CASSKVRSAKNIQYF. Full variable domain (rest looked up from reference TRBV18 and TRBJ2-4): NAGVMQNPRHLVRRRGQEARLRCSPMKGHSHVYWYRQLPEEGLKFMVYLQKENIIDESGMPKERFSAEFPKEGPSILRIQQVVRGDSAAYFCASSKVRSAKNIQYFGAGTRLSVL.

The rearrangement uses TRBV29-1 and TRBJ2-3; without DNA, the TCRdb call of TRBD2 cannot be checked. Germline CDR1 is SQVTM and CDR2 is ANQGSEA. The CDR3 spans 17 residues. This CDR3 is CSVEERLAGRDTSPQYF.

The CDR3: CASSSAGDYEQYF. The V call is TRBV11-2, the J call TRBJ2-7; TCRdb lists TRBD1, though no DNA is available to test this call. The CDR3 runs 13 residues. Germline assignment: CDR1 SGHAT and CDR2 FQNNGV.

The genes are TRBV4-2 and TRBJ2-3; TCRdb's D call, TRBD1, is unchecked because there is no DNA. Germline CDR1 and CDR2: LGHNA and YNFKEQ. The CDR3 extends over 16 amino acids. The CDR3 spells CASSQILGGGMDTQYF.

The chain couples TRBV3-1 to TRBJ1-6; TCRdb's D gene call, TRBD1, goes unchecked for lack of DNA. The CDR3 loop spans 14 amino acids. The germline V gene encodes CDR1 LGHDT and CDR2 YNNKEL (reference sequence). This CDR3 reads CASSHTGWNSPLHF.

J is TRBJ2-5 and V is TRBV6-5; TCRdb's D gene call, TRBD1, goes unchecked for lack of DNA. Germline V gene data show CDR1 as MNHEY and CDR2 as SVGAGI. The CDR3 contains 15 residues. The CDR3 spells CASSYQLQGGETQYF.

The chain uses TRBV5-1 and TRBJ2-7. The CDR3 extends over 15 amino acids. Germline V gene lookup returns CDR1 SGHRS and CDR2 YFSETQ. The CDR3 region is CASSFTGQNQWEQYF.

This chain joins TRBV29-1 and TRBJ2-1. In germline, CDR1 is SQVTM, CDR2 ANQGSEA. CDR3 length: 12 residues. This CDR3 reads CSGHFGVNEQFF.

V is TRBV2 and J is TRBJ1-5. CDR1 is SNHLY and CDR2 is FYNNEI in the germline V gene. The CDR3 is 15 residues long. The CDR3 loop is CASSVDSDSNQPQHF.

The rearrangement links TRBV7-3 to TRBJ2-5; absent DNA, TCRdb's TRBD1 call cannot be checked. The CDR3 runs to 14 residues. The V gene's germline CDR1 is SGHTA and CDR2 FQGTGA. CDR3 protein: CASSSGSWGETQYF.

CDR3 sequence: CASTKLGPYNSPLHF. The gene calls are TRBV7-3 and TRBJ1-6; TCRdb designates TRBD1, a call that cannot be tested without DNA. The CDR3 has 15 residues. Germline V CDR1 and CDR2: SGHTA, FQGTGA.

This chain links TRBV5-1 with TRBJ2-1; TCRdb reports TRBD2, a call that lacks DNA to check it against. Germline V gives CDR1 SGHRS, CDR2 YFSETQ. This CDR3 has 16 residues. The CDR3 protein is CASRTSTLGSYNEQFF.

CDR3 amino acids: CASSGQQSQPQHF. The rearrangement uses TRBV12-3 or TRBV12-4 and TRBJ1-5. The CDR3 has 13 residues.

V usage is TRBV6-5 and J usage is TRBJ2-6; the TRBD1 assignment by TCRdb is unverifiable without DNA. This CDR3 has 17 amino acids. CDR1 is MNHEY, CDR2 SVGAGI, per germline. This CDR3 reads CASSLEGGSSGANVLTF.

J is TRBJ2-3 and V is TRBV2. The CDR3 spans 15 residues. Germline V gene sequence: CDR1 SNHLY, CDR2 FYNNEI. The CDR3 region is CASSVGTISTDTQYF.

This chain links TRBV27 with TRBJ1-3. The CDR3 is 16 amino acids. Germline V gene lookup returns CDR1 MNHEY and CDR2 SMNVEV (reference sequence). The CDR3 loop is CASSLKTPYSGNTIYF.

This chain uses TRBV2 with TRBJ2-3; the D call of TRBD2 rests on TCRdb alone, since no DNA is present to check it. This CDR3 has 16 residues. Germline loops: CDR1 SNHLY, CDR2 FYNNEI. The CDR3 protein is CASSERRGGLTDTQYF.

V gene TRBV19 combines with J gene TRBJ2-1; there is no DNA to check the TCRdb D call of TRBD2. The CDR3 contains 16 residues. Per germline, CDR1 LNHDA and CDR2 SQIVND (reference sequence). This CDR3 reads CASSIGTATSYNEQFF.

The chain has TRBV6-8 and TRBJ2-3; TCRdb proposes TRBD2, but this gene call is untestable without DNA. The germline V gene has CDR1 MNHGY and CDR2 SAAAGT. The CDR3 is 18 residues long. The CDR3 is CASSQPKAGLAGTDTQYF.

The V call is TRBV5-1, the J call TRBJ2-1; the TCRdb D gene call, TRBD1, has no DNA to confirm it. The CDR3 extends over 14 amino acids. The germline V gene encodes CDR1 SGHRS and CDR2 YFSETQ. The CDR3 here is CASSPGQGTGEQFF.

The CDR3 sequence is CASREGGFDEAFF. The chain recombines TRBV9 with TRBJ1-1. Germline CDR1 reads SGDLS; CDR2 reads YYNGEE. The CDR3 loop spans 13 amino acids. Complete variable domain (other parts from reference TRBV9 and TRBJ1-1): DSGVTQTPKHLITATGQRVTLRCSPRSGDLSVYWYQQSLDQGLQFLIQYYNGEERAKGNILERFSAQQFPDLHSELNLSSLELGDSALYFCASREGGFDEAFFGQGTRLTVV.

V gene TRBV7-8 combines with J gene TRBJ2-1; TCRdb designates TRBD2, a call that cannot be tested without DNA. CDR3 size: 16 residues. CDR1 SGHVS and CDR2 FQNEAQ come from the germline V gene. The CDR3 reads CASSLAGLAGGLGQFF.

The CDR3 region is CASRVGQGYEQYF. This chain connects TRBV2 to TRBJ2-7; the D gene TCRdb calls, TRBD1, cannot be checked with no DNA. Germline V gives CDR1 SNHLY, CDR2 FYNNEI. This CDR3 is 13 amino acids long.